Sequencing of this TCR beta chain was carried out in a study of OX40 agonist ivuxolimab in advanced cancers. In the study overall: Among those enrolled, mean age was about 62 years (range about 23 to 90) and 82.7% were male. Study conclusions and caveats: Those patients achieving a partial response at 0.1-3.0 mg/kg showed among the lowest clonal expansion. The study observed clonal expansion of CD4+ and CD8+ blood T cells by week 6 at 0.1 to 3.0 mg/kg.

As regards this clone: Its target is unknown.

Assay used: immunoSEQ multiplex PCR; TCRdb lists only in-frame clones, some missing. The sample shows around 150,000 clones, just over 90% of them seen only once. Germline CDR1 is SGHRS and CDR2 is YFSETQ. V was pared by 3 bases and J by 6 bases, with 15 bases between. This CDR3 comprises 15 residues. This sequence was found in an adult with an advanced solid tumor such as melanoma, head and neck, liver or kidney cancer. Here the sequenced sample was CD4+ or CD8+ T cells sorted from blood, taken in a trial of the OX40 agonist ivuxolimab. This chain connects TRBV5-1 to TRBJ2-2; no reliable D call. The CDR3 DNA sequence: TGCGCCAGCAGCTCGAGTTTAGTCTGGGCCGGGGAGCTGTTTTTT. Translated, it gives CASSSSLVWAGELFF.